This record concerns one T cell receptor beta chain sequence. The antigen remains undetermined. Since a much larger clone is just one base distant, this may be a read error. The conserved final phenylalanine or tryptophan is absent from the CDR3, which likely points to a read error. Unsorted libraries came from 2 million PBMCs stored at -80 °C. V was clipped by 3 bases and J by 5 bases; unmatched bases: 5. CDR3 size: 15 residues. Germline V gives CDR1 SGHRS, CDR2 YFSETQ. cDNA was made by 5'RACE with 10-nucleotide random UMIs. TCRdb fed the 5' RACE reads into MiXCR, producing one record per CDR3 protein. Among approximately 87,000 distinct CDR3 sequences listed, roughly an eighth were seen once. The data stem from a study of neurological immune-mediated disorders. Study conclusions and caveats: Private repertoires in all groups were suggested by the absence of shared CDR3 amino acid sequences among expanded clones across subjects.

The sequenced material came from PBMCs. This chain links TRBV5-1 with TRBJ2-1; TRBD2 matches at 10 bases. The TCR was taken from a woman between 45 and 60 years old in good health. The CDR3 DNA is TGCGCCAGCAGCTCGAGCGGGGGGGCTCACAATGAGCAGTTCATC. Protein product: CASSSSGGAHNEQFI.